Below, 8 T cell receptor beta chains from the same sample are listed, as sequenced in a study of blood T cells in healthy people across ages. Through a sample-barcoded 5' primer and a J-beta primer mix, a second PCR was run for roughly 6 to 11 cycles. MiXCR was run by TCRdb on the 5' RACE reads, yielding one entry per CDR3 protein. The sample records 1.5 million to 2 million distinct CDR3 sequences, 25% to 30% being singletons. The sample taken for sequencing was blood. All receptors derive from a woman between 25 and 40 years old in good health.

A note on this clonotype: A single base separates this from a much larger clone, so it may be a read error. The chain has TRBV7-9 and TRBJ2-4; 8 bases match TRBD1. The DNA end lines up better with TRBJ2-5; the J call may be wrong. CDR1 SEHNR and CDR2 FQNEAQ come from the germline V gene (reference sequence). This CDR3 is 14 amino acids long. The CDR3 region is CASGQGQGRETQYF. In nucleotides, the CDR3 is TGTGCCAGCGGCCAAGGACAGGGCAGGGAGACCCAGTACTTC.

J is TRBJ1-3 and V is TRBV12-3 or TRBV12-4; 8 nucleotides align to TRBD1. The length of the CDR3 is 15 residues. Trimming removed 3 bases from V and 4 bases from J; junction bases left unmatched: 5. In nucleotides, the CDR3 is TGTGCCAGCAGTTTCGCGGGGACAGGAGGAAACACCATATATTTT. It specifies CASSFAGTGGNTIYF.

The chain joins TRBV28 to TRBJ1-2; 9 bases are shared with TRBD1. Germline V gene lookup returns CDR1 MDHEN and CDR2 SYDVKM. The junction had 11 bases not matched to a gene; V was cut back by 2 bases and J by 4 bases. CDR3 length: 17 amino acids. The CDR3 DNA follows: TGTGCCAGCAGTTTAAATGGTTTGGGACAGGGCGGCTATGGCTACACCTTC. This codes for CASSLNGLGQGGYGYTF.

There are a few counts of this clonotype. This chain uses TRBV29-1 with TRBJ2-7, with a weak D call TRBD2 (6 bases). The CDR3 contains 13 residues. Germline V gene data show CDR1 as SQVTM and CDR2 as ANQGSEA. V was shortened by 4 bases and J by 3 bases, with 13 bases between the two germline ends. CDR3: CSVAGTLFYEQYF. DNA of the CDR3: TGCAGCGTTGCCGGGACTCTCTTCTACGAGCAGTACTTC.

This clonotype showed up just a few times. The CDR3, as DNA: TGTGCCAGCAGCTCCGGCAAAGGGACAGGGGGCCTAGCGGGCCAAGAGACCCAGTACTTC. This sequence encodes CASSSGKGTGGLAGQETQYF. V usage is TRBV5-5 and J usage is TRBJ2-5, with TRBD1 identical over 12 bases. Per germline, CDR1 SGHKS and CDR2 YYEKEE (reference sequence). This CDR3 has 20 residues. Trimming took 3 bases from V and 1 from J; bases not matched to a gene: 16.

V usage is TRBV5-1 and J usage is TRBJ2-3; possibly TRBD1 or TRBD2 for D (7 bases each). The V end lost 2 bases, the J end lost 6 bases, and 19 bases lay between the germline ends. The CDR3 contains 16 residues. Germline CDR1 reads SGHRS; CDR2 reads YFSETQ. CDR3 bases: TGCGCCAGCAGCTTAACCTCACAGGGGCGGGGGGATACGCAGTATTTT. Residues: CASSLTSQGRGDTQYF.

This clonotype was recorded a few times. The chain has TRBV6-5 and TRBJ2-4; 9 positions match TRBD1. TRBJ2-7 matches the DNA end more closely, so the J call is doubtful. This CDR3 has 14 residues. Per germline, CDR1 MNHEY and CDR2 SVGAGI. Written as DNA, the CDR3 is TGTGCCAGCAGTTACAGGACAGGGGCCCACGAGCAGTACTTC. It yields the protein CASSYRTGAHEQYF.

This clonotype was detected a few times. V usage is TRBV7-2 and J usage is TRBJ1-4; D remains unclear. V gave up 3 bases and J gave up 5 bases, with 10 bases separating them. CDR3 length: 14 residues. Germline V gene sequence: CDR1 SGHTA, CDR2 FQGNSA. CDR3 loop: CASSFRRSNEKLFF. The CDR3 nucleotides read TGTGCCAGCAGCTTTAGGCGATCAAATGAAAAACTGTTTTTT.